What follows describes a single T cell receptor (beta chain). The antigen remains unidentified. TCRdb re-derived calls from the reads in MiXCR, one entry per CDR3 protein. The data hold about 130,000 distinct CDR3 sequences, with roughly 25% observed a single time. The sample is drawn from a study of T cell repertoires in cytomegalovirus infection. Study background: Based on public TCR beta signatures, there were indications of CMV infection and of a matching HLA type. Points from the study as a whole: Ex vivo, HLA-C-restricted CMV-specific TCR beta clonotypes prevailed over the rest of the response.

Germline assignment: CDR1 SGHNT and CDR2 YYREEE (reference sequence). The length of the CDR3 is 13 residues. V shed 7 bases and J 5 bases; nucleotides not matched to a gene: 5. Sample: PBMCs, sequenced either directly or after in vitro stimulation (not recorded which). The rearrangement links TRBV5-4 to TRBJ2-3; 9 bases are a match to TRBD1. The TCR was taken from a human donor in good health (CMV status not recorded). Some clones in this sample may be carry-over from other donors' samples. CDR3: CASVRQGEDTQYF. In DNA, the CDR3 is TGTGCCAGCGTTAGACAGGGGGAAGATACGCAGTATTTT.